These 10 T cell receptor beta chains originate from one sample sequenced in a study of vaccination and CD4 T cells after COVID-19. Cultured CD4+ T-cell DNA underwent Oncomine TCR Beta short-read sequencing. TCRdb re-analysed the PCR reads in MiXCR, keeping a single row per CDR3 protein. The repertoire holds roughly 26,000 distinct CDR3 sequences, with roughly a third as singletons. Indicated time point: late sampling 161 to 241 days after vaccination in a few convalescent patients. Indicated treatment: approximately nine-day PBMC culture with coronavirus spike peptide pools or control peptides (ViraFEST assay). These receptors' targets are unknown. Sequenced here: CD4+ T cells from blood, cultured in vitro, sampled about 7 months after SARS-CoV-2 vaccination. The receptors were gathered from a human donor who had recovered from COVID-19.

The V and J genes are TRBV29-1 and TRBJ2-3; TRBD1 agrees at 7 bases. The length of the CDR3 is 14 residues. The V and J ends lost 4 bases and 2 bases, in that order; junction bases with no gene match: 6. Germline V gene sequence: CDR1 SQVTM, CDR2 ANQGSEA. CDR3 DNA: TGCAGCGTTGTCGGGACAGCTAACACAGATACGCAGTATTTT. It yields the protein CSVVGTANTDTQYF.

This clonotype was observed a handful of times. The V and J genes are TRBV6-5 and TRBJ2-7; 10 bases are shared with TRBD2. Germline V gives CDR1 MNHEY, CDR2 SVGAGI. Unmatched junction bases numbered 6, after V lost 2 bases and J lost 11 bases. This CDR3 is built from 13 residues. As DNA, the CDR3 is TGTGCCAGCAGTTACGGGCTAGCGGGAGATGAGTACTTC. It is translated as CASSYGLAGDEYF.

The genes are TRBV20-1 and TRBJ2-5; D call uncertain. Trimming removed 0 bases from V and 0 bases from J, with 11 bases in between. From germline, CDR1 is DFQATT and CDR2 SNEGSKA (reference sequence). This CDR3 spans 15 amino acids. The CDR3 region is CSARDPERNQETQYF. The CDR3 nucleotides read TGCAGTGCTAGAGATCCGGAACGGAACCAAGAGACCCAGTACTTC.

This clonotype is termed medium-sized. The chain is built from TRBV11-2 and TRBJ1-6; 7 bases map to TRBD1. Unmatched junction bases numbered 5, after V lost 5 bases and J lost 10 bases. Per the germline V gene, CDR1 is SGHAT and CDR2 is FQNNGV. There are 13 residues in the CDR3. Here the CDR3 reads CASSITGESPLHF. The CDR3 bases are TGTGCCAGCAGCATTACAGGGGAGTCACCCCTCCACTTT. The entire variable domain, with the rest obtained from reference TRBV11-2 and TRBJ1-6, is as follows: EAGVAQSPRYKIIEKRQSVAFWCNPISGHATLYWYQQILGQGPKLLIQFQNNGVVDDSQLPKDRFSAERLKGVDSTLKIQPAKLEDSAVYLCASSITGESPLHFGNGTRLTVT.

The rearrangement uses TRBV28 and TRBJ2-5; D is possibly TRBD1 or TRBD2 (5 bases each). The V and J ends lost 0 bases and 5 bases respectively, with 7 bases between them. This CDR3 spans 13 amino acids. CDR1 and CDR2 from the germline V gene are MDHEN and SYDVKM. CDR3 sequence reads: CASSLWGVETQYF. DNA of the CDR3: TGTGCCAGCAGTTTATGGGGGGTTGAGACCCAGTACTTC.

The chain couples TRBV28 to TRBJ2-3; 7 bases line up with TRBD2. The ends lost 7 bases at V and 0 bases at J; junction bases unmatched: 16. The CDR3 totals 18 residues. Germline lookup yields CDR1 MDHEN and CDR2 SYDVKM. The CDR3, as DNA: TGTGCCAGCAAAGGGTGGCTAGCGGACCCAACTAGCACAGATACGCAGTATTTT. This codes for CASKGWLADPTSTDTQYF.

The V gene is TRBV20-1, the J gene TRBJ1-5; D might be TRBD1 (5 bases). V shed 7 bases and J shed 4 bases, with 11 bases lying between them. The CDR3 runs 12 residues. Germline V CDR1 and CDR2: DFQATT, SNEGSKA (reference sequence). CDR3 nucleotides: TGCAGTGTGAGGGACGTAAATCAGCCCCAGCATTTT. It encodes CSVRDVNQPQHF.

The sample holds a few counts of this clonotype. The rearrangement links TRBV27 to TRBJ2-5; no reliable D call. This CDR3 is 15 amino acids long. Per germline, CDR1 MNHEY and CDR2 SMNVEV (reference sequence). V gave up 6 bases and J gave up 2 bases, with 16 bases separating them. The CDR3 DNA reads TGTGCCAGCAGAACCCAAGGTGGTTTTCAAGAGACCCAGTACTTC. This gives the protein CASRTQGGFQETQYF.

The table lists this clonotype with a count of one. The rearrangement uses TRBV6-1 and TRBJ2-1; TRBD2 aligns across 9 bases. Losses at the gene ends were 5 bases for V and 0 bases for J; bases not matched to a gene: 2. The CDR3 consists of 15 residues. Germline assignment: CDR1 MNHNS and CDR2 SASEGT. The CDR3 loop reads CASSNSGSSYNEQFF. The CDR3 DNA is TGTGCCAGCAGTAATAGCGGGAGCTCCTACAATGAGCAGTTCTTC.

The CDR3, as DNA: TGTGCCATCAGTGAAGCTACCCTAGCGGCCAATGAGCAGTTCTTC. It codes for CAISEATLAANEQFF. This rearrangement joins TRBV10-3 to TRBJ2-1, with TRBD2 matching 7 bases. Germline CDR1 and CDR2: ENHRY and SYGVKD. V gave up 3 bases and J gave up 6 bases; unmatched junction bases: 8. This CDR3 comprises 15 residues.